Given below is one T cell receptor beta chain in context. The antigen is undetermined. Samples came from axillary lymph nodes draining the breast cancer. The V gene's germline CDR1 is MNHNS and CDR2 SASEGT. This CDR3 region has 13 residues. V was cut by 6 bases and J by 5 bases, with 13 bases left in between. The sample belongs to a study of breast tumors, draining lymph nodes, adjacent tissues. From the multiplex PCR reads, TCRdb called clonotypes with MiXCR, one entry per CDR3 protein. This sample yields 150,000 to 200,000 distinct CDR3 sequences, of which about 32% are seen a single time; roughly 4% belongs to the top ten. Study outcomes and limitations: Tumor TCR diversity was below lymph nodes but above nontumor tissue. Compared with basal-like, luminal-like tumors shared significantly more repertoire with nontumor tissue.

Material: axillary lymph node tissue. This sequence was found in a female donor with breast cancer. Some clones in this sample may be carry-over from other donors' samples. The rearrangement joins TRBV6-1 to TRBJ2-5; no definite D call. The CDR3: CASSRPSRETQYF. The CDR3 DNA reads TGTGCCAGCAGCCGCCCATCCAGGGAGACCCAGTACTTC.